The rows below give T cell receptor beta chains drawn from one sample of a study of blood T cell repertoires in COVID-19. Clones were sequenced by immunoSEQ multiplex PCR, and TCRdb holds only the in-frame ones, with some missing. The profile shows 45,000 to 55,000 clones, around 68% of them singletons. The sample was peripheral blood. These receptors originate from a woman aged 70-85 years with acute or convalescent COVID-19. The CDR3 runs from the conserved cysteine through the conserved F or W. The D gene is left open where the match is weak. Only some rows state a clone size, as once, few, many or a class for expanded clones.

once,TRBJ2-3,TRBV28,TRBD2,CASSPAGADTQYF,TGTGCCAGCAGTCCCGCGGGGGCAGATACGCAGTATTTT
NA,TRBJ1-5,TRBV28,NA,CASSSYQPQHF,TGTGCCAGCAGTTCCTATCAGCCCCAGCATTTT
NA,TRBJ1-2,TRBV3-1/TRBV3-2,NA,CASSGETVYGYTF,TGTGCCAGCAGCGGAGAAACGGTCTATGGCTACACCTTC
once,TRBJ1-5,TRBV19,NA,CASSGGPGLPGNQPQHF,TGTGCCAGTAGTGGAGGCCCGGGACTCCCCGGCAATCAGCCCCAGCATTTT
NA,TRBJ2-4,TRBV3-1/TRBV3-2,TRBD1,CASSQDQGEGNIQYF,TGTGCCAGCAGCCAAGATCAGGGGGAAGGGAACATTCAGTACTTC
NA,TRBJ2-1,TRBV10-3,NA,CAISSGDRINEQFF,TGTGCCATCTCGTCGGGGGACAGAATCAATGAGCAGTTCTTC
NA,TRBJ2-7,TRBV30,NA,CAWEQSYEQYF,TGTGCCTGGGAACAAAGCTACGAGCAGTACTTC
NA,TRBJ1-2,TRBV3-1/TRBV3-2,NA,CASSRVAGANYGYTF,TGTGCCAGCAGCCGGGTGGCAGGGGCTAACTATGGCTACACCTTC
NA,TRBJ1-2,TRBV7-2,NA,CASSFTGDYGYTF,TGTGCCAGCAGCTTCACCGGGGACTATGGCTACACCTTC
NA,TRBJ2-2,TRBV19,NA,CASSISLGERELFF,TGTGCCAGTAGTATATCACTCGGGGAGAGGGAGCTGTTTTTT
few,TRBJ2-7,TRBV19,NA,CASSIGLASYEQYF,TGTGCCAGTAGTATCGGACTTGCATCCTACGAGCAGTACTTC
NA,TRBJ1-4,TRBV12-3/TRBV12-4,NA,CASREDSEKLFF,TGTGCCAGCAGGGAAGACAGTGAAAAACTGTTTTTT
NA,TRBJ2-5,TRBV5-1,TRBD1,CASLRGQGFQETQYF,TGCGCCAGCTTGAGGGGACAGGGTTTCCAAGAGACCCAGTACTTC
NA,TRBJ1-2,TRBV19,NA,CASSRYVRGDYGYTF,TGTGCCAGTAGTCGTTACGTCCGGGGGGACTATGGCTACACCTTC
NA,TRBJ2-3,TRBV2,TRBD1,CASSDRGQKDTQYF,TGTGCCAGCAGTGACAGGGGGCAAAAAGATACGCAGTATTTT
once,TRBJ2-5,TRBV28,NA,CASSSSGGAETQYF,TGTGCCAGCAGTTCCTCGGGCGGGGCGGAGACCCAGTACTTC
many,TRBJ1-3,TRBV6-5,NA,CASQRTGGNTIYF,TGTGCCAGCCAGCGGACGGGAGGAAACACCATATATTTT
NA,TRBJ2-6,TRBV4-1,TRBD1,CASSQVVDRAGANVLTF,TGCGCCAGCAGCCAAGTTGTTGACAGGGCTGGGGCCAACGTCCTGACTTTC
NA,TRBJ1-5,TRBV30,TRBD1,CAWSPGTGRQPQHF,TGTGCCTGGAGCCCCGGGACAGGGAGGCAGCCCCAGCATTTT
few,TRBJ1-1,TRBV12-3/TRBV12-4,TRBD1,CASSLGQATEAFF,TGTGCCAGCAGTTTGGGACAGGCAACTGAAGCTTTCTTT
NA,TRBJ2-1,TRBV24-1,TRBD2,CATSDTSGDYNEQFF,TGTGCCACCAGTGATACTAGCGGGGACTACAATGAGCAGTTCTTC
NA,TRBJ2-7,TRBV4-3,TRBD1,CVSSQSHNRGQGEQYF,TGCGTCAGCAGCCAATCACACAACAGGGGGCAAGGAGAGCAGTACTTC
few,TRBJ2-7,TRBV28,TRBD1,CASSTRGLVDEQYF,TGTGCCAGCAGTACCAGGGGGCTCGTTGACGAGCAGTACTTC
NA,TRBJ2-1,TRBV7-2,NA,CASSFNAGDEQFF,TGTGCCAGCAGCTTTAACGCCGGGGATGAGCAGTTCTTC
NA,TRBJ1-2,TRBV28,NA,CASTNRNYGYTF,TGTGCCAGCACTAACAGAAACTATGGCTACACCTTC
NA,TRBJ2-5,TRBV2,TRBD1,CASREGTGWALETQYF,TGTGCCAGCAGAGAGGGGACAGGGTGGGCGCTAGAGACCCAGTACTTC
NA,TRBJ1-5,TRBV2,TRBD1,CASSAQGYNQPQHF,TGTGCCAGCAGTGCACAGGGGTACAATCAGCCCCAGCATTTT
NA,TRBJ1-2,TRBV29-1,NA,CSVYDRGLYYGYTF,TGCAGCGTTTATGATCGAGGACTTTACTATGGCTACACCTTC
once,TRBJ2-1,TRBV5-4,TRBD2,CASSMPGLADEQFF,TGTGCCAGCAGCATGCCGGGACTAGCGGATGAGCAGTTCTTC
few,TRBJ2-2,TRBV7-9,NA,CASSLLGGAGTNTGELFF,TGTGCCAGCAGCTTACTTGGGGGGGCAGGAACGAACACCGGGGAGCTGTTTTTT
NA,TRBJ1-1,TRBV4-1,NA,CASSQGPQGLGTEAFF,TGCGCCAGCAGCCAAGGTCCCCAGGGACTAGGAACTGAAGCTTTCTTT
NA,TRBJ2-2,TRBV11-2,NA,CASRLVTGELFF,TGTGCCAGCAGACTAGTGACCGGGGAGCTGTTTTTT
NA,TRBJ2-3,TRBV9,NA,CASSVVVGASTDTQYF,TGTGCCAGCAGCGTAGTCGTGGGGGCGAGCACAGATACGCAGTATTTT
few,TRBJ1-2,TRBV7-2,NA,CASSLVWQGFYGYTF,TGTGCCAGCAGCTTAGTATGGCAGGGCTTCTATGGCTACACCTTC
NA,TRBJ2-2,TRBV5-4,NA,CATDSNTGELFF,TGTGCCACCGACAGTAACACCGGGGAGCTGTTTTTT
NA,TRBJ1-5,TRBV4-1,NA,CASSQDNGYQPQHF,TGCGCCAGCAGCCAAGATAACGGGTATCAGCCCCAGCATTTT
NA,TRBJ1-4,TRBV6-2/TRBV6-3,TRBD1,CASSKGQGGEKLFF,TGTGCCAGCAGCAAGGGACAGGGAGGAGAAAAACTGTTTTTT
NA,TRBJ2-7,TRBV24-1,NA,CATSDSSTDRMKQYF,TGTGCCACCAGTGACTCCAGCACTGACAGAATGAAGCAGTACTTC